Presented here are 9 T cell receptor beta chains from one specimen sequenced in a study of control samples from healthy donors and cancer patients. The data were produced by immunoSEQ multiplex PCR, yet TCRdb's version contains in-frame clones alone and is incomplete. The sample includes 150,000 or so clones, 85% to 90% of them seen just once. The sample consisted of blood. The receptors were sampled from a man aged 25 to 40 in good health.

CDR3 bases: TGCAGTGCTAGTAAAGGGGCTCTGCCCAATGAGCAGTTCTTC. Amino acids: CSASKGALPNEQFF. V and J are TRBV20-1 and TRBJ2-1; D possibly corresponds to TRBD1 (5 bases). CDR3 length: 14 residues. V gave up 3 bases and J gave up 6 bases, with 15 bases separating them. Per germline, CDR1 DFQATT and CDR2 SNEGSKA (reference sequence).

This clone appeared once. This chain links TRBV7-9 with TRBJ1-1, with a tentative D call TRBD1 (6 bases). V was cut by 4 bases and J by 1 base, with 13 bases left in between. Germline CDR1 is SEHNR and CDR2 is FQNEAQ (reference sequence). The CDR3 spans 15 residues. CDR3 in amino acids: CASSSPWDTNTEAFF. Here the CDR3 DNA reads TGTGCCAGCAGCTCCCCCTGGGACACGAACACTGAAGCTTTCTTT.

The chain is built from TRBV19 and TRBJ2-1; D is undetermined. Trimming cost V 6 bases and J 6 bases, with 6 bases left between them. Germline V gene lookup returns CDR1 LNHDA and CDR2 SQIVND (reference sequence). This CDR3 is built from 11 residues. This CDR3 is CASRWVNEQFF. The CDR3 region has the DNA TGTGCCAGTAGGTGGGTCAATGAGCAGTTCTTC.

The chain carries TRBV29-1 and TRBJ2-2, with D possibly called TRBD1 or TRBD2 (7 bases each). V was cut by 2 bases and J by 3 bases, with 19 bases left in between. CDR3 length equals 17 residues. Germline CDR1 SQVTM, CDR2 ANQGSEA. The CDR3 nucleotides read TGCAGCGTTGAAAGTTGGGGAGGGGGCAGTGACACCGGGGAGCTGTTTTTT. Its protein product is CSVESWGGGSDTGELFF.

V gene TRBV18 combines with J gene TRBJ2-1; D ambiguous. The CDR3 spans 16 residues. Trimming cost V 3 bases and J 2 bases, with 14 bases left between them. Germline V CDR1 and CDR2: KGHSH, LQKENI. As DNA, the CDR3 is TGTGCCAGCTCACCTTACGGCATCGGCACCTACAATGAGCAGTTCTTC. It translates to CASSPYGIGTYNEQFF.

This clone was seen just once. The genes are TRBV4-1 and TRBJ2-7, with 7 bases matching TRBD1. The CDR3 length is 14 residues. Germline V CDR1 and CDR2: MGHRA, YSYEKL. Trimming took 4 bases from V and 3 from J; bases not matched to a gene: 6. The CDR3: CASSPGGRNYEQYF. CDR3 nucleotide sequence: TGCGCCAGCAGCCCAGGGGGACGGAACTACGAGCAGTACTTC.

V and J are TRBV29-1 and TRBJ1-5, with 7 bases identical to TRBD1. J gave up 3 bases and V 6 bases, and 8 bases lay outside the gene matches. The CDR3 covers 14 residues. Germline CDR1 and CDR2: SQVTM and ANQGSEA. The CDR3 DNA follows: TGCAGCGTCGCCGGGACAGACCCCAATCAGCCCCAGCATTTT. Amino acid sequence: CSVAGTDPNQPQHF.

The rearrangement links TRBV3-1 (or the pseudogene TRBV3-2) to TRBJ1-1; maybe TRBD1 (5 bases). Germline CDR1 LGHDT, CDR2 YNNKEL (reference sequence). The CDR3 totals 13 residues. The V end lost 1 base, the J end lost 6 bases, and 9 bases lay between the germline ends. CDR3 sequence reads: CASSQGGLAEAFF. CDR3 bases: TGTGCCAGCAGCCAAGGGGGACTCGCTGAAGCTTTCTTT.

The gene calls are TRBV2 and TRBJ1-2, with D hard to call. The CDR3 length is 16 residues. The germline V gene has CDR1 SNHLY and CDR2 FYNNEI. The V end lost 5 bases, the J end lost 4 bases, and 20 bases lay between the germline ends. CDR3 region: CASSFGARPTSYGYTF. CDR3 nucleotides: TGTGCCAGCAGTTTCGGCGCCAGACCTACTTCCTATGGCTACACCTTC. Combining the CDR3 with reference TRBV2 and TRBJ1-2 gives the whole variable domain EPEVTQTPSHQVTQMGQEVILRCVPISNHLYFYWYRQILGQKVEFLVSFYNNEISEKSEIFDDQFSVERPDGSNFTLKIRSTKLEDSAMYFCASSFGARPTSYGYTFGSGTRLTVV.